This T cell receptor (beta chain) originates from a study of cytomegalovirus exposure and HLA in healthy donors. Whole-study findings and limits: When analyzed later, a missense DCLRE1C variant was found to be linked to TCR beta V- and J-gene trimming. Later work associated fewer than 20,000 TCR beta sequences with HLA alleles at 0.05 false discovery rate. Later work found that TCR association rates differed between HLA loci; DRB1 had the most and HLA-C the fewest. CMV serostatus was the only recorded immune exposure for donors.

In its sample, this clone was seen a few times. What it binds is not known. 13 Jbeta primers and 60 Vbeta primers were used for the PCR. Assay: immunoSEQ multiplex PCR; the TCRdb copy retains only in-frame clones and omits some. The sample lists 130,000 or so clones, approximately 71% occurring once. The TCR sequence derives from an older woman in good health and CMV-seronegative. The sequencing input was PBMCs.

CDR3 bases: TGCGCCAGCAGCTTGGCCCTCACAGGAAGGAACACTGAAGCTTTCTTT. Its protein product is CASSLALTGRNTEAFF. This rearrangement joins TRBV5-1 to TRBJ1-1, with D possibly TRBD1 on 5 matching bases. Germline V CDR1 and CDR2: SGHRS, YFSETQ. This CDR3 comprises 16 residues. The V gene lost 0 bases and the J gene lost 1 base, with 13 bases spanning the gap.